This passage covers 18 T cell receptor beta chains from one sample sequenced in a study of identical twins. TCRdb passed the 5' RACE reads through MiXCR, listing each CDR3 protein once. The repertoire holds about 240,000 distinct CDR3 sequences, with roughly 13% as singletons. The sample was also reused in another study, on yellow fever vaccine responses in identical twins.

The sequenced sample consisted of memory (CD45RO+) T cells sorted from blood. The receptors here all came from a woman aged 18-29 years in good health.

The chain joins TRBV11-2 to TRBJ2-5; D unresolved. Trimming stripped 7 bases from V and 1 base from J, with 7 bases between. Germline V gene sequence: CDR1 SGHAT, CDR2 FQNNGV. CDR3 length equals 12 residues. The CDR3 region has the DNA TGTGCCAGCACCAGTACCCAAGAGACCCAGTACTTC. Residues: CASTSTQETQYF.

In this sample, this clonotype turned up many times. The rearrangement uses TRBV29-1 and TRBJ1-1, with D perhaps matching TRBD1 (6 bases). Germline-derived CDR1 and CDR2 are SQVTM and ANQGSEA. The CDR3 extends over 10 amino acids. Trimming stripped 5 bases from V and 7 bases from J, with 8 bases between. The CDR3, as DNA: TGCAGCGTTATGACAGGTGAAGCTTTCTTT. It is translated as CSVMTGEAFF.

This clonotype has just a few counts. The chain combines TRBV6-1 with TRBJ2-7; D uncertain. Trimming removed 5 bases from V and 9 bases from J, with 20 bases in between. The CDR3 spans 14 residues. Looked up from germline, CDR1 is MNHNS and CDR2 is SASEGT. The CDR3 region has the DNA TGTGCCAGCAGTCCCAACAAACTAATACGAGGGCAGTACTTC. Translation gives CASSPNKLIRGQYF.

A few counts support this clonotype. This chain joins TRBV6-1 and TRBJ2-7; 10 positions agree with TRBD1. Unmatched junction bases numbered 7, after V lost 7 bases and J lost 1 base. There are 15 residues in the CDR3. Germline CDR1 and CDR2: MNHNS and SASEGT. The CDR3 here is CASTVRGQGSYEQYF. CDR3 nucleotide sequence: TGTGCCAGCACCGTACGGGGACAGGGGTCCTACGAGCAGTACTTC.

This clonotype turned up a few times. This chain uses TRBV7-3 with TRBJ2-2; D is unresolved. Germline CDR1 SGHTA, CDR2 FQGTGA. Trimming removed 5 bases from V and 3 bases from J, with 19 bases in between. The CDR3 extends over 17 amino acids. CDR3: CASSRPPLSPDTGELFF. DNA of the CDR3: TGTGCCAGCAGCCGACCACCCCTGAGCCCCGACACCGGGGAGCTGTTTTTT.

This clonotype showed up just a few times. This chain uses TRBV9 with TRBJ2-7; D is ambiguous. This CDR3 spans 13 amino acids. Trimming stripped 0 bases from V and 4 bases from J, with 8 bases between. Germline loops: CDR1 SGDLS, CDR2 YYNGEE. In nucleotides, the CDR3 is TGTGCCAGCAGCGTAGCGTCAGAATACGAGCAGTACTTC. Protein sequence: CASSVASEYEQYF.

The chain is built from TRBV10-2 and TRBJ2-7; 10 bases line up with TRBD2. V gave up 6 bases and J gave up 2 bases; unmatched junction bases: 4. The V gene's germline CDR1 is WSHSY and CDR2 SAAADI. The CDR3 sequence is 14 residues long. In nucleotides, the CDR3 is TGCGCCAGCAGCCTAGCGGGAGAGACCTACGAGCAGTACTTC. Translating gives CASSLAGETYEQYF.

This clonotype was found many times. The rearrangement links TRBV12-3 or TRBV12-4 to TRBJ1-4; D ambiguous. The CDR3 runs to 14 residues. Trimming removed 5 bases from V and 8 bases from J, with 15 bases in between. CDR3 amino acids: CASSPVRGGEKLFF. In DNA form, the CDR3 reads TGTGCCAGCAGTCCCGTAAGAGGAGGGGAAAAACTGTTTTTT.

The chain links TRBV4-2 to TRBJ2-5; 11 nucleotides agree with TRBD2. In germline, CDR1 is LGHNA, CDR2 YNFKEQ. V shed 8 bases, J shed 2 bases, and the junction held 10 bases outside the gene matches. CDR3 size: 16 residues. The CDR3 loop is CASGGRTSGQQETQYF. CDR3 nucleotide sequence: TGTGCCAGCGGAGGACGGACTAGCGGGCAACAAGAGACCCAGTACTTC.

CDR3 loop: CASSVVPGAGTDTQYF. The DNA of the CDR3 is TGTGCCAGCAGCGTAGTGCCGGGGGCCGGGACAGATACGCAGTATTTT. The rearrangement links TRBV9 to TRBJ2-3; TRBD1 or TRBD2 may be the D gene (6 bases each). CDR1 is SGDLS, CDR2 YYNGEE, per germline. The length of the CDR3 is 16 residues. Between the trimmed V and J ends, which lost 0 bases and 3 bases, there was a span of 14 bases.

The chain employs TRBV7-2 and TRBJ2-1, with unresolved D. V shed 5 bases and J shed 9 bases, with 14 bases lying between them. The CDR3 length is 13 residues. The germline V gene encodes CDR1 SGHTA and CDR2 FQGNSA. The CDR3 loop reads CASSPEGWGEQFF. DNA of the CDR3: TGTGCCAGCAGCCCAGAAGGATGGGGTGAGCAGTTCTTC. The full variable domain, in which reference TRBV7-2 and TRBJ2-1 provide the parts outside the CDR3, is GAGVSQSPSNKVTEKGKDVELRCDPISGHTALYWYRQSLGQGLEFLIYFQGNSAPDKSGLPSDRFSAERTGGSVSTLTIQRTQQEDSAVYLCASSPEGWGEQFFGPGTRLTVL.

This clonotype was seen at least ten times. This chain joins TRBV7-2 and TRBJ1-5; D is unresolved. Looked up from germline, CDR1 is SGHTA and CDR2 is FQGNSA. This CDR3 has 14 amino acids. V lost 5 bases, J lost 3 bases, and 11 bases lay in between. DNA of the CDR3: TGTGCCAGCAGCGAAAGGTCCGACAATCAGCCCCAGCATTTT. It codes for CASSERSDNQPQHF.

Ten or more counts support this clonotype. This CDR3 is CASSLGGKQETQYF. In DNA form, the CDR3 reads TGTGCCAGCAGTTTAGGTGGGAAGCAAGAGACCCAGTACTTC. The chain recombines TRBV12-3 or TRBV12-4 with TRBJ2-5; D remains unclear. V was shortened by 1 base and J by 2 bases, with 8 bases between the two germline ends. The CDR3 is 14 residues long.

This clonotype came up many times. The chain recombines TRBV20-1 with TRBJ2-5, with a tentative D call TRBD1 (6 bases). V was cut by 2 bases and J by 1 base, with 14 bases left in between. The CDR3 is 15 residues long. Germline values: CDR1 DFQATT, CDR2 SNEGSKA (reference sequence). The CDR3 sequence: CSARPIDRSQETQYF. The DNA of the CDR3 is TGCAGTGCTAGACCTATCGACAGGAGCCAAGAGACCCAGTACTTC.

This clonotype was found many times. The rearrangement joins TRBV12-3 or TRBV12-4 to TRBJ1-5; 7 bases match TRBD1. The CDR3 spans 14 residues. Losses at the gene ends were 3 bases for V and 6 bases for J; bases not matched to a gene: 5. CDR3: CASSFIQGRQPQHF. CDR3 DNA: TGTGCCAGCAGTTTTATACAGGGGCGTCAGCCCCAGCATTTT.

This clonotype was picked up a small number of times. V gene TRBV6-5 combines with J gene TRBJ1-6, with TRBD1 as a possible D gene (5 bases). V was cut by 0 bases and J by 9 bases, with 18 bases left in between. The length of the CDR3 is 17 residues. Germline CDR1 is MNHEY and CDR2 is SVGAGI. The CDR3: CASSYSISGRVGSPLHF. In DNA, the CDR3 is TGTGCCAGCAGTTACTCGATATCAGGGCGCGTTGGTTCACCCCTCCACTTT.

A few counts support this clonotype. This sequence joins TRBV10-1 and TRBJ1-5; D gene ambiguous. Trimming left V 6 bases short and J 7 bases short, with 10 bases between. This CDR3 has 12 amino acids. Germline CDR1 WNHNN, CDR2 SYGVQD (reference sequence). The CDR3 is CASSPFRQPQHF. The CDR3 bases are TGCGCCAGCAGCCCGTTCCGACAGCCCCAGCATTTT.

This clonotype was counted a few times. V gene TRBV7-3 combines with J gene TRBJ2-3; the D gene could be TRBD1 or TRBD2 (6 bases each). This CDR3 has 14 residues. From germline, CDR1 is SGHTA and CDR2 FQGTGA. Trimming cost V 4 bases and J 5 bases, with 13 bases left between them. CDR3 residues: CASSWGAAGDTQYF. CDR3 coding DNA: TGTGCCAGCAGCTGGGGGGCGGCTGGAGATACGCAGTATTTT.